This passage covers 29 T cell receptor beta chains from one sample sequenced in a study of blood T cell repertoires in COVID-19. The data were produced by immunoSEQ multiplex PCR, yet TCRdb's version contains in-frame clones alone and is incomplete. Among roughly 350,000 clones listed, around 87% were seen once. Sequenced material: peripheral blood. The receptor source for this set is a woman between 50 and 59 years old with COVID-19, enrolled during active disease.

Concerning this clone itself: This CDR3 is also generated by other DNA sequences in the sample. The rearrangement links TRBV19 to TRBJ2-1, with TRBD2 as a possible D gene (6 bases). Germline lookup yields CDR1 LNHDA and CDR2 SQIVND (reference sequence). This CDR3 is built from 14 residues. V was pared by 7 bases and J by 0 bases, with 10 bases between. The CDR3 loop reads CASNAGSSYNEQFF. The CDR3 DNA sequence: TGTGCCAGTAATGCGGGGAGCTCCTACAATGAGCAGTTCTTC.

The CDR3 DNA reads TGCGCCAGCAGGGCCGGACAGGGCTCCTACAATGAGCAGTTCTTC. It yields the protein CASRAGQGSYNEQFF. V and J are TRBV5-1 and TRBJ2-1; TRBD1 matches at 8 bases. Germline V lookup: CDR1 SGHRS, CDR2 YFSETQ. With 5 bases clipped from V and 0 bases from J, the junction kept 4 bases outside the gene matches. There are 15 residues in the CDR3.

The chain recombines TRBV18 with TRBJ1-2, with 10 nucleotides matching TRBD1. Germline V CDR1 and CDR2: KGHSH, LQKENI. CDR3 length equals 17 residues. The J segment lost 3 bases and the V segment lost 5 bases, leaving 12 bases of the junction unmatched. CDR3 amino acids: CASSSKTGTGVDYGYTF. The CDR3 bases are TGTGCCAGCTCATCAAAAACCGGGACAGGGGTCGACTATGGCTACACCTTC.

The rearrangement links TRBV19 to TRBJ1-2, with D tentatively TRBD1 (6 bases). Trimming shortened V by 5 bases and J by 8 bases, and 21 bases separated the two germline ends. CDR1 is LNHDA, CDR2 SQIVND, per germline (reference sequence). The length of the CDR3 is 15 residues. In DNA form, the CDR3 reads TGTGCCAGTAGTCTTAATACCGGGACACTCGCAGGCTACACCTTC. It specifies CASSLNTGTLAGYTF.

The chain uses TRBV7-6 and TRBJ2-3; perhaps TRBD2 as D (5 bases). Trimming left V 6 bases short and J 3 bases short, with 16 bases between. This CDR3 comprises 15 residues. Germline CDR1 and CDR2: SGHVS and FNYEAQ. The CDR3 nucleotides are TGTGCCAGCAGTCAATGGACGGGAACAACAGATACGCAGTATTTT. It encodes CASSQWTGTTDTQYF. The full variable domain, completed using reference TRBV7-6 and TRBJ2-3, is GAGVSQSPRYKVTKRGQDVALRCDPISGHVSLYWYRQALGQGPEFLTYFNYEAQQDKSGLPNDRFSAERPEGSISTLTIQRTEQRDSAMYRCASSQWTGTTDTQYFGPGTRLTVL.

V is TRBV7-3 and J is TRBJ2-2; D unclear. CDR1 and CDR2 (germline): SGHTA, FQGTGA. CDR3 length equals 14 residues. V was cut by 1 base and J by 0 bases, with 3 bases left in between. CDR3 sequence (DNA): TGTGCCAGCAGCTTAAGGCCGAACACCGGGGAGCTGTTTTTT. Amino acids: CASSLRPNTGELFF.

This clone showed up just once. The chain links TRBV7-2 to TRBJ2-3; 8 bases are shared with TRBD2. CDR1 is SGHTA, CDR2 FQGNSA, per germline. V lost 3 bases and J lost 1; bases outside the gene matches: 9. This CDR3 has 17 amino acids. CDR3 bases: TGTGCCAGCAGCTTCCCCCGGGCTAGCGGGCGCACAGATACGCAGTATTTT. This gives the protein CASSFPRASGRTDTQYF.

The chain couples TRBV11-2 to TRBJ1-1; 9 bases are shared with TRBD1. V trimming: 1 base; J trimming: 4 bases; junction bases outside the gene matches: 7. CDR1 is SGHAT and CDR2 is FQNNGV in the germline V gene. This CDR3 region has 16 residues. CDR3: CASSLALQGARTEAFF. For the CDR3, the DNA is TGTGCCAGCAGCTTAGCCTTACAGGGGGCTCGCACTGAAGCTTTCTTT.

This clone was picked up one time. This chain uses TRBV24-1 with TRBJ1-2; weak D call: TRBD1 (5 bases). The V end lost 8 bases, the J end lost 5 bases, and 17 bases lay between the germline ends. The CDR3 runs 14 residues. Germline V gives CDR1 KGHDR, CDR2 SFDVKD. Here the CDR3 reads CATTHSVTVYGYTF. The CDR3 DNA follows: TGTGCCACCACTCACAGCGTGACAGTTTATGGCTACACCTTC.

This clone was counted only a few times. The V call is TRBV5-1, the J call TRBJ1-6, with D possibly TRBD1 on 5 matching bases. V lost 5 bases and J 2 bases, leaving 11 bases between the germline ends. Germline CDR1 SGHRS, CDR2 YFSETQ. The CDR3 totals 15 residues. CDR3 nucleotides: TGCGCCAGCAGTCTCCAGGGTGCCTATAATTCACCCCTCCACTTT. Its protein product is CASSLQGAYNSPLHF.

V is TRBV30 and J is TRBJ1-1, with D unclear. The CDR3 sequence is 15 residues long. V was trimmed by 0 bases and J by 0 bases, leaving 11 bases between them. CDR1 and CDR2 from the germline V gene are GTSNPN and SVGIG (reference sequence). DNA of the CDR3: TGTGCCTGGAGTGTACTAGGCACCATGAACACTGAAGCTTTCTTT. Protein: CAWSVLGTMNTEAFF.

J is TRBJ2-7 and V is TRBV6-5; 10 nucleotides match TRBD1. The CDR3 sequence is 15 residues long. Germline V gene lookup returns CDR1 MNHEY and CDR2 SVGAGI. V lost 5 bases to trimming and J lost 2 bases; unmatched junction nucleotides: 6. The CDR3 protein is CASSKPGQGTYEQYF. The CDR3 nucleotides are TGTGCCAGCAGTAAACCGGGACAGGGGACCTACGAGCAGTACTTC.

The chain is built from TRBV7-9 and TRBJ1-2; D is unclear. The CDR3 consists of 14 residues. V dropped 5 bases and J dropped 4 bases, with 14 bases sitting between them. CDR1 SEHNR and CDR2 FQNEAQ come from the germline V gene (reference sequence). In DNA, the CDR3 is TGTGCCAGCAGCCCCCTTGGCCTTGGCTATGGCTACACCTTC. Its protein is CASSPLGLGYGYTF.

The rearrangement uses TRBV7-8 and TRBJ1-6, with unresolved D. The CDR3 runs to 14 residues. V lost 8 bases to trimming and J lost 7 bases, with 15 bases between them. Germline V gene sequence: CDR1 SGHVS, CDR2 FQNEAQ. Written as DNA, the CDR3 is TGTGCCAGCCGTCGAGGGCAAGTCAATTCACCCCTCCACTTT. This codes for CASRRGQVNSPLHF.

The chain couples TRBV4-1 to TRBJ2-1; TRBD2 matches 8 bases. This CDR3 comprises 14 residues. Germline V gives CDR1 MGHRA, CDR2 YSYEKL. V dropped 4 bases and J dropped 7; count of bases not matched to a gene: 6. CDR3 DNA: TGCGCCAGCAGCCGCGGGACTAGTTTTAATGAGCAGTTCTTC. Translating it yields CASSRGTSFNEQFF.

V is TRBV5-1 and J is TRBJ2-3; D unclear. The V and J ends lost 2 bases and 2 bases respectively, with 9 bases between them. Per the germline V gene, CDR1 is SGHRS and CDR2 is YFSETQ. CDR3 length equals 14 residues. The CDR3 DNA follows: TGCGCCAGCAGCTTACAGATGAACACAGATACGCAGTATTTT. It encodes CASSLQMNTDTQYF.

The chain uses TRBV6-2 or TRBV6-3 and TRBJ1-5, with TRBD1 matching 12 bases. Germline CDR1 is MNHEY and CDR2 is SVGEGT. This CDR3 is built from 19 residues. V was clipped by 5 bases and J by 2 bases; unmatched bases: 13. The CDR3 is CASSPSGTGGLWGNQPQHF. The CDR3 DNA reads TGTGCCAGCAGTCCCTCCGGGACAGGGGGCCTTTGGGGCAATCAGCCCCAGCATTTT.

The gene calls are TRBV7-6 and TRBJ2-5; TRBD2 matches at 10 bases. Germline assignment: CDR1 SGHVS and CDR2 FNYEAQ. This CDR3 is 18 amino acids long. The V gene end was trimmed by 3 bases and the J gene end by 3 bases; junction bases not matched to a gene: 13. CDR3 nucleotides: TGTGCCAGCAGCTTGAGCTCCGGACTAGCGGTAGTAAAAGAGACCCAGTACTTC. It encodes CASSLSSGLAVVKETQYF.

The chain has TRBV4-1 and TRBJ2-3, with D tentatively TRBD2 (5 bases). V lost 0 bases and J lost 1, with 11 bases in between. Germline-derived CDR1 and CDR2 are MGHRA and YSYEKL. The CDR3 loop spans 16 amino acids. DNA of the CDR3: TGCGCCAGCAGCCAAGATCCCTCGAGGGGCACAGATACGCAGTATTTT. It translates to CASSQDPSRGTDTQYF.

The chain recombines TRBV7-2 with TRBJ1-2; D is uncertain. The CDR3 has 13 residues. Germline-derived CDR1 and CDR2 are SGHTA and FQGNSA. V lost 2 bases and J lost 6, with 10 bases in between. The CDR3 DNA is TGTGCCAGCAGCTTAATGAGGGATCATGGCTACACCTTC. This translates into CASSLMRDHGYTF.

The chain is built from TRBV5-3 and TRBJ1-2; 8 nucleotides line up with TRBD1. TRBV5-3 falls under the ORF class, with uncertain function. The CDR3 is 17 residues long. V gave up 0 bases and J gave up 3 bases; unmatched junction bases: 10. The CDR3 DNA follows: TGTGCCAGAAGCTTGGCCAGGGGGCAGTTCGTAGACTATGGCTACACCTTC. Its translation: CARSLARGQFVDYGYTF.

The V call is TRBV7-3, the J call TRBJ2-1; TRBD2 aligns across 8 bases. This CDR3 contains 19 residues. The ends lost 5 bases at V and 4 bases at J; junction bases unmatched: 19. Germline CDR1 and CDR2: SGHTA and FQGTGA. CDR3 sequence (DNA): TGTGCCAGCAGCCCCCATCGGCGGGGGGAGGGCCTGGGATACAATGAGCAGTTCTTC. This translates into CASSPHRRGEGLGYNEQFF.

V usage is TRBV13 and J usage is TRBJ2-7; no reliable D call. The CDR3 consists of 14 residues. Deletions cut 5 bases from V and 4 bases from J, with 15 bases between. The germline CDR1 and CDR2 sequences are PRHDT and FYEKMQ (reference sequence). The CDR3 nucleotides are TGTGCCAGCAGCCTCGACAACTCGCCTTACGAGCAGTACTTC. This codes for CASSLDNSPYEQYF.

CDR3 sequence: CASSPRQGTFGTEAFF. For the CDR3, the DNA is TGTGCCAGCAGCCCCCGACAGGGTACCTTTGGCACTGAAGCTTTCTTT. The genes are TRBV9 and TRBJ1-1; 7 nucleotides line up with TRBD1. CDR3 length equals 16 residues. From germline, CDR1 is SGDLS and CDR2 YYNGEE. J lost 4 bases, V lost 4 bases, and 13 bases had no gene match.

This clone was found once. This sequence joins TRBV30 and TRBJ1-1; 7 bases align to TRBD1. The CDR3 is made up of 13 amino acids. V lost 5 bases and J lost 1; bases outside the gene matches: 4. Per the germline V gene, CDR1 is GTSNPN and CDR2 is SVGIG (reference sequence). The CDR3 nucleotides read TGTGCCTGGGCGTGGACAGGGAACACTGAAGCTTTCTTT. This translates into CAWAWTGNTEAFF.

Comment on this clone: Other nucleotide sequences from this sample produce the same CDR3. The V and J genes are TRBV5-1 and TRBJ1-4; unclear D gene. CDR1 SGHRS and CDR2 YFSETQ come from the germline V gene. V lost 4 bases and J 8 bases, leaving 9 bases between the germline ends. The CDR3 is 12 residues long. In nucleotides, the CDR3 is TGCGCCAGCAGCCTGGCGGGGGAAAAACTGTTTTTT. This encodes CASSLAGEKLFF.

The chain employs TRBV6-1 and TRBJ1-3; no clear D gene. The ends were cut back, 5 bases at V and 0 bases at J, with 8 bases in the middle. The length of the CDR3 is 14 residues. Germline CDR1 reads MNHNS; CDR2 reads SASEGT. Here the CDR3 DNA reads TGTGCCAGCAGTCAGCGGGGCTCTGGAAACACCATATATTTT. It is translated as CASSQRGSGNTIYF.

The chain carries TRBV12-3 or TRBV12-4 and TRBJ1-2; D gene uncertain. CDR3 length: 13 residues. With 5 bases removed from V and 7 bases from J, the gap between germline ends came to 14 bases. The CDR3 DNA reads TGTGCCAGCAGTATCCGGGTTTTCGGTGGCTACACCTTC. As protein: CASSIRVFGGYTF.

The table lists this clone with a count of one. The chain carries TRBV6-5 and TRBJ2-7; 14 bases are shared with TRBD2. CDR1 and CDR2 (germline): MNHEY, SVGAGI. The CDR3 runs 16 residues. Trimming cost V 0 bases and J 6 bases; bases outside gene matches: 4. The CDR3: CASSYSRTSGRSEQYF. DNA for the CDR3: TGTGCCAGCAGTTACTCGAGGACTAGCGGGAGGTCCGAGCAGTACTTC.